The entry below gives a single T cell receptor (beta chain) sequence along with its context. Its antigen specificity is not known. The sample holds no much larger clone one base away, and base qualities are not on file. This record belongs to a study of control samples from healthy donors and cancer patients (dated by TCRdb to 2019 to 2021). Library construction relied on the immunoSEQ multiplex PCR assay. Sourced from immuneACCESS, this table was stored by TCRdb with only in-frame sequences that have V and J called. A share of the clones is absent; for the studies checked, an unresolved V gene accounts for under half, and the remainder has no known explanation. A total of 95,000 to 150,000 clones appear in this sample, roughly nine tenths of them only once. The ten largest clones represent 7.8% of the sample. This sequence was found in a woman younger than 35 in good health. Source material: blood.

The CDR3 region: CASSQDQLGAEVLNTEAFF. The DNA reads TGCGCCAGCAGCCAAGATCAGCTGGGGGCAGAGGTTTTGAACACTGAAGCTTTCTTT. In this chain, TRBV4-3 is recombined with TRBJ1-1; the best D guess is TRBD1, with 6 bases matching. The CDR3 measures 19 amino acids from cysteine to phenylalanine. The read is trimmed to its CDR3 DNA, 57 bases read in frame from base 1. Trimming at the junction amounts to 0 bases on V and 0 bases on J, and the germline ends lie 20 bases apart. CDR1 LGHNA and CDR2 YSLEER are derived from the germline V gene.